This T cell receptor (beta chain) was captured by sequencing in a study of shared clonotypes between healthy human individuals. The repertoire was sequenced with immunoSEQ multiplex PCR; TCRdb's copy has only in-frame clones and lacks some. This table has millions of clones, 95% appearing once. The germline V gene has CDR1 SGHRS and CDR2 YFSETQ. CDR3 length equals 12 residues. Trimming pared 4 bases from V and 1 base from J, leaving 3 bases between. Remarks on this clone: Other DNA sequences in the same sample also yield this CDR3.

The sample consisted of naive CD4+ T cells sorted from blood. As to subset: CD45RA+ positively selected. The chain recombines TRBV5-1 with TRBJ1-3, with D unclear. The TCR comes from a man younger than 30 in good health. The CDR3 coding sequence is TGCGCCAGCAGCCTTTCTGGAAACACCATATATTTT. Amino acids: CASSLSGNTIYF.